This entry lists 17 T cell receptor beta chains sequenced from one sample in a study of kidney transplant recipient with SARS-CoV-2 infection. TCRdb fed the reads into MiXCR, producing one record per CDR3 protein. This table holds 200,000 to 300,000 distinct CDR3 sequences, under 30% found once. This sample comprised a blood sample, obtained at baseline and on day 111 from a kidney transplant recipient. The receptors were gathered from a young adult male patient who had COVID-19 and was a kidney transplant recipient. The graft donor may account for some of the T cells.

The chain joins TRBV12-3 or TRBV12-4 to TRBJ1-3; tentatively, D is TRBD1 (6 bases). V was trimmed by 7 bases and J by 14 bases, leaving 30 bases between them. The CDR3 loop spans 16 amino acids. The CDR3 region is CASIMNTGLGGNAVYF. In DNA form, the CDR3 reads TGTGCCAGCATCATGAATACAGGGTTAGGCGGAAACGCCGTATATTTT.

The V gene is TRBV25-1, the J gene TRBJ2-3, with a tentative D call TRBD1 (5 bases). The CDR3 has 14 residues. Germline assignment: CDR1 MGHDK and CDR2 SYGVNS. Trimming pared 4 bases from V and 4 bases from J, leaving 12 bases between. CDR3 residues: CASSAAWGPDTQYF. In DNA, the CDR3 is TGTGCCAGCAGTGCCGCGTGGGGCCCAGATACGCAGTATTTT.

Many counts were recorded for this clonotype. The chain's CDR3 is CASSPGGAGASGNTIYF. The CDR3 DNA is TGTGCCAGCAGCCCGGGGGGGGCCGGTGCCTCTGGAAACACCATATATTTT. This chain connects TRBV7-2 to TRBJ1-3, with D possibly TRBD1 on 6 matching bases. V was trimmed by 5 bases and J by 0 bases, leaving 17 bases between them. Germline V lookup: CDR1 SGHTA, CDR2 FQGNSA. There are 17 residues in the CDR3.

This clonotype was seen just once. Possible read error: a much larger clone is one base away. The chain has TRBV6-1 and TRBJ1-2; D perhaps matches TRBD1 (5 bases). Between the trimmed V and J ends, which lost 2 bases and 3 bases, there was a span of 7 bases. Per the germline V gene, CDR1 is MNHNS and CDR2 is SASEGT. This CDR3 is built from 13 residues. In DNA form, the CDR3 reads TGTGCCAGCAGTGAACCGGGGCACTATGGCTACACCTTC. Translated, it gives CASSEPGHYGYTF.

The chain has TRBV9 and TRBJ2-2, with 10 bases fitting TRBD2. This CDR3 is 18 amino acids long. CDR1 is SGDLS, CDR2 YYNGEE, per germline. V was clipped by 1 base and J by 4 bases; unmatched bases: 10. Here the CDR3 reads CASSVWTSGTTGTGELFF. In DNA, the CDR3 is TGTGCCAGCAGCGTATGGACTAGCGGCACCACGGGCACCGGGGAGCTGTTTTTT.

This clonotype has just a few counts. V gene TRBV27 combines with J gene TRBJ2-7; TRBD1 is a possible D gene (8 bases). Germline V gene lookup returns CDR1 MNHEY and CDR2 SMNVEV (reference sequence). The CDR3 length is 12 residues. Written as DNA, the CDR3 is TGTGCCAGCAGCTGGGGTAAGGACAGGGAGGGCGTC. Translating it yields CASSWGKDREGV.

The chain links TRBV20-1 to TRBJ2-5; D remains ambiguous. Germline lookup yields CDR1 DFQATT and CDR2 SNEGSKA (reference sequence). Trimming cost V 5 bases and J 9 bases, with 22 bases left between them. The CDR3 is 14 amino acids. The CDR3 region is CSAEDRRLGVAQYF. CDR3 DNA sequence: TGCAGTGCTGAGGACCGCCGGCTTGGAGTGGCCCAGTACTTC.

There are many counts of this clonotype. This chain links TRBV3-1 with TRBJ2-2; no reliable D call. CDR3 length equals 18 residues. V dropped 5 bases and J dropped 5 bases, with 24 bases sitting between them. Germline V gives CDR1 LGHDT, CDR2 YNNKEL (reference sequence). Here the CDR3 reads CASSCFAPISGLTGELFF. In nucleotides, the CDR3 is TGTGCCAGCAGCTGTTTTGCTCCCATTTCAGGCTTGACCGGGGAGCTGTTTTTT.

On this clonotype: A much bigger clone sits one base away, suggesting this may be a read error. The chain links TRBV3-1 to TRBJ2-5; D is ambiguous. The CDR3 is 17 amino acids. From germline, CDR1 is LGHDT and CDR2 YNNKEL (reference sequence). CDR3 residues: CANSNPNPISFSETQYF. CDR3 nucleotide sequence: TGTGCCAACAGCAACCCCAATCCCATTTCTTTCTCTGAGACCCAGTACTTC.

This rearrangement joins TRBV7-9 to TRBJ2-7; 14 nucleotides line up with TRBD2. This CDR3 is built from 16 residues. V trimming: 5 bases; J trimming: 5 bases; junction bases outside the gene matches: 8. The germline V gene has CDR1 SEHNR and CDR2 FQNEAQ (reference sequence). The CDR3 region has the DNA TGTGCCAGCAGCCCGGGACTAGCGGGGGCAGGCGACGAGCAGTACTTC. Its translation is CASSPGLAGAGDEQYF.

Details on this clonotype: Just one base apart from a much larger clone, this may be a read error. V and J are TRBV19 and TRBJ2-7; 8 positions agree with TRBD2. Germline V gene data show CDR1 as LNHDA and CDR2 as SQIVND (reference sequence). The CDR3 totals 15 residues. V shed 4 bases and J 5 bases; nucleotides not matched to a gene: 10. The DNA of the CDR3 is TGTGCCAGTAGTACCTTAGGACCAGCGGGAGACGAGCAGTACTTC. It is translated as CASSTLGPAGDEQYF.

Of note for this clonotype: This may be a read error, as it is one base from a much larger clone. The chain links TRBV7-9 to TRBJ1-6, with 7 bases aligning to TRBD1. The length of the CDR3 is 16 residues. J lost 9 bases, V lost 1 base, and 9 bases had no gene match. Germline CDR1 is SEHNR and CDR2 is FQNEAQ (reference sequence). The CDR3 region has the DNA TGTGCCAGCAGCTTAGTATCCGGGGACAGAAGTTCACCCCTCCACTTT. Protein sequence: CASSLVSGDRSSPLHF.

This clonotype has a handful of counts. The V call is TRBV7-2, the J call TRBJ2-1; possibly TRBD1 or TRBD2 for D (5 bases each). Trimming shortened V by 5 bases and J by 5 bases, and 16 bases separated the two germline ends. Germline V gene data show CDR1 as SGHTA and CDR2 as FQGNSA. This CDR3 has 15 residues. For the CDR3, the DNA is TGTGCCAGCAGCCGGGCCTTGGGGCGGGACAATGAGCAGTTCTTC. This gives the protein CASSRALGRDNEQFF.

This clonotype was seen many times. The chain uses TRBV19 and TRBJ1-6, with D perhaps matching TRBD1 (5 bases). V was trimmed by 0 bases and J by 6 bases, leaving 9 bases between them. In germline, CDR1 is LNHDA, CDR2 SQIVND (reference sequence). The CDR3 spans 15 residues. In nucleotides, the CDR3 is TGTGCCAGTAGTATAGAGGGACTTCTTAATTCACCCCTCCACTTT. Encoded protein: CASSIEGLLNSPLHF.

Worth noting for this clonotype: A clone one base away is much larger, so this may be a read error. The gene calls are TRBV3-2 and TRBJ2-1; TRBD2 is the table's D call, not checked against the DNA. TRBV3-2 is flagged as a pseudogene. This CDR3 has 13 amino acids. CDR3 amino acids: CASGQTTSTGQFF. The CDR3 DNA is TGTGCCAGCGGCCAAACCACTAGCACAGGGCAGTTCTTC.

This clonotype was seen ten or more times. The genes are TRBV6-4 and TRBJ1-1, with D unclear. CDR1 is MRHNA, CDR2 SNTAGT, per germline. The CDR3 runs to 14 residues. V lost 3 bases to trimming and J lost 3 bases, with 11 bases between them. The CDR3 reads CASSEVASDTEAFF. In nucleotides, the CDR3 is TGTGCCAGCAGTGAGGTGGCCAGCGACACTGAAGCTTTCTTT.

This clonotype was recorded only once. A much larger clone differs from this one at a single base, so this may be a read error. The rearrangement joins TRBV19 to TRBJ1-1; a weak D match, TRBD1 (5 bases). In germline, CDR1 is LNHDA, CDR2 SQIVND (reference sequence). The CDR3 is made up of 12 amino acids. The CDR3: CTSSPGLTEAFF. For the CDR3, the DNA is TGTACCAGTAGTCCGGGACTGACTGAAGCTTTCTTT.